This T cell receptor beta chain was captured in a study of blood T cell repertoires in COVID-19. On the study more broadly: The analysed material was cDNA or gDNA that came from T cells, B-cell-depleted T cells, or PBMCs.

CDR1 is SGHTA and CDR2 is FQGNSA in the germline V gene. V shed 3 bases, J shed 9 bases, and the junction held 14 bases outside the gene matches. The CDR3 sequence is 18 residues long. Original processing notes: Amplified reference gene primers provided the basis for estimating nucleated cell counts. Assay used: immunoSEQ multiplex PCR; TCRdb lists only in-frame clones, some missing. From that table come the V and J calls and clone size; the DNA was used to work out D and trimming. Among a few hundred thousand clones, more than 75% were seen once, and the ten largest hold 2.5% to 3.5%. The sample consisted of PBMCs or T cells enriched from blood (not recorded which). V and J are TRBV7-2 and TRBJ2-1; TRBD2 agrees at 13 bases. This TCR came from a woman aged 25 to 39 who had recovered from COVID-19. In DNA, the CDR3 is TGTGCCAGCAGCTTTTCAGGGATGGGACTAGCGGGATTGGGTGAGCAGTTCTTC. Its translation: CASSFSGMGLAGLGEQFF.